Here is one TCR beta chain with its context. Its specific antigen is unknown. Base quality data are lacking; no much larger clone is found one base away. The germline V and J ends show losses of 4 bases and 9 bases respectively, and no gene match explains 12 bases of the junction. From its cysteine to its phenylalanine, the CDR3 spans 14 amino acids. Left in the record is the CDR3 DNA by itself, 42 bases read in frame from the first base. The germline V gene specifies MDHEN as CDR1 and SYDVKM as CDR2. This specimen comes from a study of tumor-infiltrating lymphocytes in primary liver carcinoma (TCRdb year 2017). As for the study more broadly: Between late 2015 and 2016, 4 or 5 patients in China with histopathologically diagnosed primary liver carcinoma had surgical resection. Of the five patients, three men and two women aged 30 to 69 years, four had hepatocellular carcinoma and one had combined HCC and intrahepatic cholangiocarcinoma. The five patients had tumors staged T1-T3 N0M0, with maximum diameters ranging from roughly 4 to 10 cm. Samples yielded roughly 3.65 to 7.5 million productive TCRbeta reads; read depth did not differ significantly between tissue types. The study combined TCRbeta repertoire sequencing, expression microarrays and whole-exome sequencing across five regions of each liver tumor, with adjacent normal tissue and blood. TCRbeta repertoire sequencing covered roughly 35 specimens from 5 patients: around 25 tumor regions, 5 adjacent noncancerous liver tissues and 5 peripheral blood samples. Reproducibility between technical replicate repertoires was high, with correlation coefficients above 0.95 and mean shared-clone rates near 0.89. Broader findings and caveats from the paper: The top 250 clones made up a significantly larger repertoire fraction in tumors than in blood (p = 0.039). The study included only four to six patients, and the authors note findings should be validated in a larger study. Because only the TCR beta chain was sequenced and unpaired alpha chains were not captured, true repertoire diversity is likely underestimated. Comparison of CD4+ and CD8+ T cell repertoires was precluded by the use of bulk unsorted samples. Pairs of tumor regions showed greater repertoire overlap (mean approximately 35%) than tumor-adjacent pairs (roughly 17%) or tumor-blood pairs (roughly 15%), which is consistent with antigen-driven expansion.

Blood RNA was extracted from unsorted whole blood using TRIzol reagent, and germline DNA was obtained with the DNeasy Blood & Tissue kit. Chronic HBV infection was present in the patients, and the patients were treatment-naive at sampling. Before surgery, 3 to 4.5 milliliters of peripheral blood were collected into K2EDTA tubes. Starting from 450 to 500 ng total RNA, TCRbeta-specific cDNA was produced by reverse transcription with a constant-region primer and ProtoScript II reverse transcriptase. Construction of the TCRbeta libraries relied on three nested rounds of multiplex PCR, following a slightly modified ARM-PCR procedure. Each of the first two PCR rounds ran for around 10 cycles using multiplex TRBV1-TRBV30 forward primers together with a Cbeta reverse primer. Sample barcodes and Illumina adapters were attached in a final 25-cycle PCR using Deep VentR polymerase. Amplicons of 200-500 bp were gel-purified with a QIAquick gel extraction kit before sequencing. An Illumina HiSeq 2500 was used to sequence the TCRbeta amplicons with 250-bp paired-end reads. For the original study's pipeline: To recover full CDR3 sequences, reads were quality-trimmed using Trimmomatic v0.33 and paired reads were then merged using FLASH v1.2.11. MiGEC v1.2.1b assigned V, D and J germline segments to the rearranged TCRbeta sequences. VDJtools v1.0.0 computed clonotype statistics and Shannon-Wiener diversity indices. To reduce sampling bias, subsequent analyses other than the diversity analysis used only the 250 most abundant clonotypes in each sample. TCRdb applied fastp at Q25 and MiXCR to the public reads, then kept only in-frame beta chains. Rows with one shared CDR3 protein collapse into an entry with the most common genes and DNA. TCRdb, not the authors, supplied the V and J calls. This sample lists approximately 310,000 distinct CDR3 sequences; about 60% were detected once. 9% to 10% of the sample lies in the top ten.

The chain employs TRBV28 and TRBJ2-7, with 7 bases aligning to TRBD2. The receptor was derived from a man aged 40-49 years with primary liver carcinoma and hepatitis B virus infection. The sequencing sample was made of peripheral blood. The nucleotide sequence is TGTGCCAGCAGTTCCCTATCCGGGGGGAAGGGGCAGTACTTC. Its amino acids are CASSSLSGGKGQYF. The entire variable domain, with the stretches around the CDR3 drawn from the reference TRBV28 and TRBJ2-7 proteins, is DVKVTQSSRYLVKRTGEKVFLECVQDMDHENMFWYRQDPGLGLRLIYFSYDVKMKEKGDIPEGYSVSREKKERFSLILESASTNQTSMYLCASSSLSGGKGQYFGPGTRLTVT.